The source of this T cell receptor beta chain is a study of blood T cell repertoires in COVID-19. Overall study: From the United States, Italy and Spain came samples of acute and convalescent COVID-19. T cells, B-cell-depleted T cells, or PBMCs provided the cDNA or gDNA that served as material.

This CDR3 has 15 amino acids. Germline CDR1 and CDR2: SGHRS and YFSETQ. Trimming stripped 1 base from V and 0 bases from J, with 8 bases between. In the original workflow: Counts of nucleated cells, estimated from reference gene primer amplification, were obtained. The table came from immunoSEQ multiplex PCR; TCRdb's copy has only in-frame clones and leaves some out. Clonal size and the V and J genes are those of that table, whereas D and trimming came from the DNA. The top ten clones hold more than 6% of a sample with hundreds of thousands of clones, about 90% of them seen once. Sequencing was carried out using peripheral blood. The clonotype originates from a man aged 55 to 70 who had recovered from COVID-19. The chain combines TRBV5-1 with TRBJ2-1, with TRBD2 as a possible D gene (6 bases). In DNA, the CDR3 is TGCGCCAGCAGCTTGCGGGGGAGCTCCTACAATGAGCAGTTCTTC. This sequence encodes CASSLRGSSYNEQFF.